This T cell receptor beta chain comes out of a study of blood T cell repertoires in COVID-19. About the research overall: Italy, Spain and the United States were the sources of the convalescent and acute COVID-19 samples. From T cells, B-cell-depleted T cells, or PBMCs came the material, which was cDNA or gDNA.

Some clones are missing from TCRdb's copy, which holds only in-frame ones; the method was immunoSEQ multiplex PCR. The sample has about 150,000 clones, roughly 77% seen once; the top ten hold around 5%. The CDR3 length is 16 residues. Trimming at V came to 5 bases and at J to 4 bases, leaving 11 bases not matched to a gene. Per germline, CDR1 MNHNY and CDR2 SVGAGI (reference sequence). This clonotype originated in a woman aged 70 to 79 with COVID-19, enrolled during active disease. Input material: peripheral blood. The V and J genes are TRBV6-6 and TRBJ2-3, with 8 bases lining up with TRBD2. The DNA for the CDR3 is TGTGCCAGCAGTCGACTAGCGCTTCCACCGCCAGATACGCAGTATTTT. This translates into CASSRLALPPPDTQYF.